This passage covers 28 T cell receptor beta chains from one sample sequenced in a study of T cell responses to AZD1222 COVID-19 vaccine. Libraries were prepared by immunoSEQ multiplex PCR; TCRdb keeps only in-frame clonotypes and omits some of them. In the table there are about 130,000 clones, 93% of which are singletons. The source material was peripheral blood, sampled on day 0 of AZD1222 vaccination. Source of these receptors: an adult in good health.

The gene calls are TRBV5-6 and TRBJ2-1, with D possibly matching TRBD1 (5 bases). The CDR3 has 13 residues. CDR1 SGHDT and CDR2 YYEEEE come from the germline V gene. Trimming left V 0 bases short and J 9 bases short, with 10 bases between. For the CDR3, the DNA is TGTGCCAGCAGCTTGGCCAGGGCGGTTGAGCAGTTCTTC. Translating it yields CASSLARAVEQFF.

The CDR3 bases are TGCGCCAGCGGGATCCTGACGGCCCAAGAGACCCAGTACTTC. Its protein product is CASGILTAQETQYF. The J gene is TRBJ2-5, the V gene TRBV5-1; D ambiguous. This CDR3 has 14 residues. The germline CDR1 and CDR2 sequences are SGHRS and YFSETQ. The V end was cut by 7 bases, the J end by 1 base, with 14 bases between.

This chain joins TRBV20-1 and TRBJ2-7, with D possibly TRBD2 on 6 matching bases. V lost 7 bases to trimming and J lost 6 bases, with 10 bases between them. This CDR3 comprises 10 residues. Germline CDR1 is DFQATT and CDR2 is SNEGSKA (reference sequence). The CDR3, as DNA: TGCAGTGGCGGGGTAGGCGAGCAGTACTTC. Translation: CSGGVGEQYF.

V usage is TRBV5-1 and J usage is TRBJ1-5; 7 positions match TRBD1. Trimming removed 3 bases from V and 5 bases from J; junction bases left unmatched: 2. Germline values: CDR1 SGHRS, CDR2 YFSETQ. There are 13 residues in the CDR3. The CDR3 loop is CASSSGQDQPQHF. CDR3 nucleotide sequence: TGCGCCAGCAGCTCCGGACAGGATCAGCCCCAGCATTTT.

The CDR3 protein is CASSSRGLAGGPYEQYF. The CDR3, as DNA: TGTGCCAGCAGTTCGCGAGGACTAGCGGGAGGGCCCTACGAGCAGTACTTC. The V call is TRBV28, the J call TRBJ2-7; 15 nucleotides match TRBD2. V lost 4 bases and J lost 2; bases outside the gene matches: 6. CDR1 and CDR2 from the germline V gene are MDHEN and SYDVKM. The CDR3 runs 17 residues. Full variable domain (missing parts from reference TRBV28 and TRBJ2-7): DVKVTQSSRYLVKRTGEKVFLECVQDMDHENMFWYRQDPGLGLRLIYFSYDVKMKEKGDIPEGYSVSREKKERFSLILESASTNQTSMYLCASSSRGLAGGPYEQYFGPGTRLTVT.

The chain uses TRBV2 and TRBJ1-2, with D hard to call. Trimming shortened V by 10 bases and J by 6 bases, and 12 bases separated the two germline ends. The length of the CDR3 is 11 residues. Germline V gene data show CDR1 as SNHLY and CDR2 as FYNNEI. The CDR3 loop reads CATRLADGYTF. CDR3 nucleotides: TGTGCCACCAGGTTGGCGGATGGCTACACCTTC.

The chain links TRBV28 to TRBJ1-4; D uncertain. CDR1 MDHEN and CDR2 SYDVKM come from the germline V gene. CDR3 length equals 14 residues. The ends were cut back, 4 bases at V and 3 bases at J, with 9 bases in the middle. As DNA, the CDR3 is TGTGCCAGCAGTTCGGCCCAGCCTAATGAAAAACTGTTTTTT. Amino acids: CASSSAQPNEKLFF.

The CDR3 DNA sequence: TGTGCCAGCAGCCGCCCGGGACAACCTGGGGACTCACCCCTCCACTTT. This sequence encodes CASSRPGQPGDSPLHF. V and J are TRBV6-2 or TRBV6-3 and TRBJ1-6; D is possibly TRBD1 (6 bases). The CDR3 consists of 16 residues. CDR1 and CDR2 (germline): MNHEY, SVGEGT. Trimming removed 6 bases at V and 10 bases at J, with 22 bases between.

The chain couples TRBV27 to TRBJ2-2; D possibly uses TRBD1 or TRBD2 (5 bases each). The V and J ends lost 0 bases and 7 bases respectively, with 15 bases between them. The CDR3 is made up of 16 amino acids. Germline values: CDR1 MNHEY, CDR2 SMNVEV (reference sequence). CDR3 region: CASSLSGVGGIGELFF. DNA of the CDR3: TGTGCCAGCAGTTTATCCGGGGTTGGGGGAATCGGGGAGCTGTTTTTT.

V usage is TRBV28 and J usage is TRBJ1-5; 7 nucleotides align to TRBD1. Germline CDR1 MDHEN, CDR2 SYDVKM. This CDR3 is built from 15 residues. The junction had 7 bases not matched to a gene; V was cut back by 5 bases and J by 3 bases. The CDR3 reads CASSETGLDNQPQHF. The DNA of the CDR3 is TGTGCCAGCAGTGAGACAGGGTTGGACAATCAGCCCCAGCATTTT.

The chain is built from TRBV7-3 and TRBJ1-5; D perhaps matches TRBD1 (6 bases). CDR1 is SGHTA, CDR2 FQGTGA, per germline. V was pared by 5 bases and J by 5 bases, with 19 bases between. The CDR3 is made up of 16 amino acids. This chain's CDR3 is CASSRLNRVRHQPQHF. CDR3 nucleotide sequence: TGTGCCAGCAGCCGACTCAACAGGGTTCGTCATCAGCCCCAGCATTTT.

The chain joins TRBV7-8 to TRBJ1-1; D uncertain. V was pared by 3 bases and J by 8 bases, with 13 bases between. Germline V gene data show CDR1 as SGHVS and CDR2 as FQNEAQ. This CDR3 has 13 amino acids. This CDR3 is CASSLNRAMEAFF. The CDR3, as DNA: TGTGCCAGCAGCTTGAACCGGGCGATGGAAGCTTTCTTT.

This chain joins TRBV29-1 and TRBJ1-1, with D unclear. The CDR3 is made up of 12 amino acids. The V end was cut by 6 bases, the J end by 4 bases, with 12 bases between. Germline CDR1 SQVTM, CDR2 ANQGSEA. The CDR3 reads CSVGRQGTEAFF. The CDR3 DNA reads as TGCAGCGTAGGTAGACAAGGCACTGAAGCTTTCTTT.

The CDR3 DNA reads TGCGCCAGCAGCCAAGGGCGGGACACCTCCTCCTACGAGCAGTACTTC. Translating gives CASSQGRDTSSYEQYF. The chain carries TRBV4-3 and TRBJ2-7; D might be TRBD1 or TRBD2, each matching 6 bases. Germline V gene lookup returns CDR1 LGHNA and CDR2 YSLEER. Trimming pared 1 base from V and 0 bases from J, leaving 13 bases between. This CDR3 spans 16 amino acids.

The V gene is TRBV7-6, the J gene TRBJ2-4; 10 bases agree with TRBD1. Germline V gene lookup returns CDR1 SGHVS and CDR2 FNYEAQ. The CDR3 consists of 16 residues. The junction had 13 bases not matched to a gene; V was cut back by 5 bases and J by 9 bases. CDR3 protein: CASSLIDRGPMCIQYF. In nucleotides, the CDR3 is TGTGCCAGCAGCCTTATCGACAGGGGGCCTATGTGCATTCAGTACTTC. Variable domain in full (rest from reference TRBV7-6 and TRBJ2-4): GAGVSQSPRYKVTKRGQDVALRCDPISGHVSLYWYRQALGQGPEFLTYFNYEAQQDKSGLPNDRFSAERPEGSISTLTIQRTEQRDSAMYRCASSLIDRGPMCIQYFGAGTRLSVL.

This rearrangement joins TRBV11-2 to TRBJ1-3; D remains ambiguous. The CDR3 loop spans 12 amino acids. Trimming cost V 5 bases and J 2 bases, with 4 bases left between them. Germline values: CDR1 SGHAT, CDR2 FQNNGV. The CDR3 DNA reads TGTGCCAGCAGCCGACCTGGAAACACCATATATTTT. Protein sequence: CASSRPGNTIYF.

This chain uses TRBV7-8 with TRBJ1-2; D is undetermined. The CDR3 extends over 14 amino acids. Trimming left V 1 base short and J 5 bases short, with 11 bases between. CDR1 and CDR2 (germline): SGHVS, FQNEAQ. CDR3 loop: CASSLGASGYGYTF. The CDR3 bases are TGTGCCAGCAGCTTAGGGGCGTCGGGGTATGGCTACACCTTC. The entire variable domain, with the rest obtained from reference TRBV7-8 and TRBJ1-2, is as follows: GAGVSQSPRYKVAKRGQDVALRCDPISGHVSLFWYQQALGQGPEFLTYFQNEAQLDKSGLPSDRFFAERPEGSVSTLKIQRTQQEDSAVYLCASSLGASGYGYTFGSGTRLTVV.

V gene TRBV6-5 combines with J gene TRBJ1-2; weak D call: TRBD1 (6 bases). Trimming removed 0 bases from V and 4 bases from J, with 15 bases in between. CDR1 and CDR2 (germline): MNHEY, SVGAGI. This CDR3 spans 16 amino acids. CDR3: CASSYSWGQGSYGYTF. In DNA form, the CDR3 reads TGTGCCAGCAGTTACTCGTGGGGGCAGGGAAGCTATGGCTACACCTTC.

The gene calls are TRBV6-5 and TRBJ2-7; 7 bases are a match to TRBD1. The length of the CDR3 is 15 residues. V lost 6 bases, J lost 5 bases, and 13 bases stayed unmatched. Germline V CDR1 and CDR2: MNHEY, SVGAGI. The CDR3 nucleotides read TGTGCCAGCAGCTATCGGCCGCAGGGGGACGACGAGCAGTACTTC. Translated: CASSYRPQGDDEQYF.

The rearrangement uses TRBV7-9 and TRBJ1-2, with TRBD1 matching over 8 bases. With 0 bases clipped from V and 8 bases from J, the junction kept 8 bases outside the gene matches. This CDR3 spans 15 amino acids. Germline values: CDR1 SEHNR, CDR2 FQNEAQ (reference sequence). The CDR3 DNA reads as TGTGCCAGCAGCTTAGCCGGACAGGGAATAGGAGGCTACACCTTC. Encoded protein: CASSLAGQGIGGYTF.

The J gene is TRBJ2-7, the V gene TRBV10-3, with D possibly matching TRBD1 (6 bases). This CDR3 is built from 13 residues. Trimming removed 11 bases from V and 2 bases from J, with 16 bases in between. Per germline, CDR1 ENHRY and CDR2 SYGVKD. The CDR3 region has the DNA TGTGCCTCGACGGGACAAACCGCCTACGAGCAGTACTTC. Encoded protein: CASTGQTAYEQYF.

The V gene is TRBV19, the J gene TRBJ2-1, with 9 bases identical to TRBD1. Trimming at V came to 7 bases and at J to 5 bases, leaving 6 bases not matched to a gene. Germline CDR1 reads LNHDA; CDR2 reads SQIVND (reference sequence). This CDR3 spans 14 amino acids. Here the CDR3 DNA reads TGTGCCAGTACGTTGGGACAGGGAGACAATGAGCAGTTCTTC. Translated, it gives CASTLGQGDNEQFF.

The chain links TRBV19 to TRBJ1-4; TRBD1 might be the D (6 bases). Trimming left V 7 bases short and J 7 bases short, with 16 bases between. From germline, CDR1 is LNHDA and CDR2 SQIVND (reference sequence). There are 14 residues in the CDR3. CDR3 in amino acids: CASKKTGPFEKLFF. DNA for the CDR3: TGTGCCAGTAAGAAGACAGGACCTTTTGAAAAACTGTTTTTT.

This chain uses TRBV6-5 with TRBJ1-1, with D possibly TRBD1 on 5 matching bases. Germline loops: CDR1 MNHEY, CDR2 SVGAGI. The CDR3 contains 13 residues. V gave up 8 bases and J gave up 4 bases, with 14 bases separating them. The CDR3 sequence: CASGTPGSTEAFF. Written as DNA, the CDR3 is TGTGCCAGCGGGACCCCGGGGAGCACTGAAGCTTTCTTT.

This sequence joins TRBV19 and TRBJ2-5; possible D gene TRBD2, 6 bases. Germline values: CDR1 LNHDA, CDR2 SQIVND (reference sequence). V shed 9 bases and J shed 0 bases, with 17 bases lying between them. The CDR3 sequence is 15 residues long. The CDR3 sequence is CASRGRGTYQETQYF. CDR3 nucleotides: TGTGCCAGCCGAGGACGGGGGACGTACCAAGAGACCCAGTACTTC. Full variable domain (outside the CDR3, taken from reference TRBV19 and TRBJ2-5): DGGITQSPKYLFRKEGQNVTLSCEQNLNHDAMYWYRQDPGQGLRLIYYSQIVNDFQKGDIAEGYSVSREKKESFPLTVTSAQKNPTAFYLCASRGRGTYQETQYFGPGTRLLVL.

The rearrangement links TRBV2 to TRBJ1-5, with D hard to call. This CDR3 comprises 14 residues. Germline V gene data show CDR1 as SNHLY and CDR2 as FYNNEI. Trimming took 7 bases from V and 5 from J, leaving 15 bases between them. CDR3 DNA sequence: TGTGCCAGCAATCCGGGGTACGACCATCAGCCCCAGCATTTT. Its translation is CASNPGYDHQPQHF. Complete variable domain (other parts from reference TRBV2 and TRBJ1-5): EPEVTQTPSHQVTQMGQEVILRCVPISNHLYFYWYRQILGQKVEFLVSFYNNEISEKSEIFDDQFSVERPDGSNFTLKIRSTKLEDSAMYFCASNPGYDHQPQHFGDGTRLSIL.

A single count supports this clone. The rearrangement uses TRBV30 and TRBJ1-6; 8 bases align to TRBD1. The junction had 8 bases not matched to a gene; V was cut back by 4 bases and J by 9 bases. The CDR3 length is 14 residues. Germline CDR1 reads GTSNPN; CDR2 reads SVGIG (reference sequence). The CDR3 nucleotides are TGTGCCTGGAAAGTGGGACAGGTGGGTTCACCCCTCCACTTT. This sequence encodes CAWKVGQVGSPLHF.

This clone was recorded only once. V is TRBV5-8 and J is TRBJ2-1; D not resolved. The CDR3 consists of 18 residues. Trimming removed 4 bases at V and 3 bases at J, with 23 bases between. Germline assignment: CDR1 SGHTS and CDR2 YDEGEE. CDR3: CASSRGKFITKNYNEQFF. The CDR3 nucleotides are TGTGCCAGCAGCCGCGGCAAGTTTATAACCAAAAACTACAATGAGCAGTTCTTC.